The clone carrying this T cell receptor beta chain has more than one count but fewer than ten. Its antigen is still unknown. The data were obtained in a study of OX40 agonist ivuxolimab in advanced cancers. Study information: The study treated patients with ivuxolimab, an agonistic anti-OX40 (CD134) antibody. Study-level findings and limits: The authors also found low normalized T-cell clonal expansion in some nonresponders.

V lost 2 bases and J lost 10; bases outside the gene matches: 10. Germline V gives CDR1 SGHTA, CDR2 FQGTGA. CDR3 length: 15 residues. Repertoires were generated with immunoSEQ multiplex PCR, while TCRdb's copy carries only in-frame clones and drops some. This sample carries more than 25,000 clones, around 88% of them seen once, and the ten largest clones take 25% to 35%. This sequence joins TRBV7-3 and TRBJ2-1, with TRBD1 matching over 8 bases. Here the sequenced sample was CD4+ or CD8+ T cells sorted from blood, taken in a trial of the OX40 agonist ivuxolimab. The sequence was collected from an adult with an advanced solid tumor such as melanoma, head and neck, liver or kidney cancer. Here the CDR3 reads CASSLVWTGSDEQFF. In nucleotides, the CDR3 is TGTGCCAGCAGCTTAGTTTGGACAGGGTCGGACGAGCAGTTCTTC. Together with reference TRBV7-3 and TRBJ2-1, the CDR3 gives the full variable domain: GAGVSQTPSNKVTEKGKYVELRCDPISGHTALYWYRQSLGQGPEFLIYFQGTGAADDSGLPNDRFFAVRPEGSVSTLKIQRTERGDSAVYLCASSLVWTGSDEQFFGPGTRLTVL.